Listed here are 2 T cell receptor beta chains from one sample, sequenced in a study of neurological immune-mediated disorders. Each CDR3 protein gets one entry after TCRdb re-called the 5' RACE reads with MiXCR. Among around 42,000 distinct CDR3 sequences listed, less than 15% were seen once. Stated time point: longitudinal time-point 3. Sequenced sample: PBMCs. The receptors come from a man aged 30-40 years in good health.

This clonotype has at least ten counts. V gene TRBV3-1 combines with J gene TRBJ1-3, with a possible D match to TRBD1 (6 bases). V lost 5 bases to trimming and J lost 4 bases, with 12 bases between them. The length of the CDR3 is 14 residues. Germline V lookup: CDR1 LGHDT, CDR2 YNNKEL (reference sequence). CDR3 residues: CASSLWTAGNTIYF. The CDR3 coding sequence is TGTGCCAGCAGCTTATGGACAGCCGGAAACACCATATATTTT.

The sample holds many counts of this clonotype. V gene TRBV20-1 combines with J gene TRBJ2-7; 7 nucleotides agree with TRBD1. V lost 6 bases and J lost 4; bases outside the gene matches: 6. There are 12 residues in the CDR3. Germline assignment: CDR1 DFQATT and CDR2 SNEGSKA (reference sequence). The CDR3 protein is CSAPGQWYEQYF. The CDR3 coding sequence is TGCAGTGCACCGGGACAGTGGTACGAGCAGTACTTC.